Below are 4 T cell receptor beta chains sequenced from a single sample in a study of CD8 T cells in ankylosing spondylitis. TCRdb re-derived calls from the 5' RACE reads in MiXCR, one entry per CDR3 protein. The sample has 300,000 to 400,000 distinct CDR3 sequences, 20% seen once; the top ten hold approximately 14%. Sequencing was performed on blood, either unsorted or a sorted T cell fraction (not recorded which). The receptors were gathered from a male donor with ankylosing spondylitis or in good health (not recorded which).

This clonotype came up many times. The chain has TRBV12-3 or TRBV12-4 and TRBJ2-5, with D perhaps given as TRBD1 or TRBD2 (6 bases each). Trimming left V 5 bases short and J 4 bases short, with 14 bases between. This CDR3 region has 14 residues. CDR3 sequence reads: CASSARRGSETQYF. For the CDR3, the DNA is TGTGCCAGCAGTGCCCGGAGGGGGTCAGAGACCCAGTACTTC.

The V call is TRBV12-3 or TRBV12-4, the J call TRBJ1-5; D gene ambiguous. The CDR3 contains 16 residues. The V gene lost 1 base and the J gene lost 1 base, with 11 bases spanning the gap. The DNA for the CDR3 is TGTGCCAGCAGTTTAGGTTCCCCCCGAAGCAATCAGCCCCAGCATTTT. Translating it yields CASSLGSPRSNQPQHF.

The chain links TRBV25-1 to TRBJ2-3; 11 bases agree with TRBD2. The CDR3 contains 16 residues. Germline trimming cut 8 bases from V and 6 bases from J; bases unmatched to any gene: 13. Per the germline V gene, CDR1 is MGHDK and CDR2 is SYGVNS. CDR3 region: CASAHGLAGPLDTQYF. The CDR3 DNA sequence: TGTGCCAGCGCCCACGGACTAGCGGGCCCTTTGGATACGCAGTATTTT.

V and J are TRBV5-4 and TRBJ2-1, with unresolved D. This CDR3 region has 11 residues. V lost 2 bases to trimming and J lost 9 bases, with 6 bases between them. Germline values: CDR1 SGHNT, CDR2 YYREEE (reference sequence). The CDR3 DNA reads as TGTGCCAGCAGCTTCAGCGCTGAGCAGTTCTTC. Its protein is CASSFSAEQFF. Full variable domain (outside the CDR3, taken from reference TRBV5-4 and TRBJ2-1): ETGVTQSPTHLIKTRGQQVTLRCSSQSGHNTVSWYQQALGQGPQFIFQYYREEENGRGNFPPRFSGLQFPNYSSELNVNALELDDSALYLCASSFSAEQFFGPGTRLTVL.